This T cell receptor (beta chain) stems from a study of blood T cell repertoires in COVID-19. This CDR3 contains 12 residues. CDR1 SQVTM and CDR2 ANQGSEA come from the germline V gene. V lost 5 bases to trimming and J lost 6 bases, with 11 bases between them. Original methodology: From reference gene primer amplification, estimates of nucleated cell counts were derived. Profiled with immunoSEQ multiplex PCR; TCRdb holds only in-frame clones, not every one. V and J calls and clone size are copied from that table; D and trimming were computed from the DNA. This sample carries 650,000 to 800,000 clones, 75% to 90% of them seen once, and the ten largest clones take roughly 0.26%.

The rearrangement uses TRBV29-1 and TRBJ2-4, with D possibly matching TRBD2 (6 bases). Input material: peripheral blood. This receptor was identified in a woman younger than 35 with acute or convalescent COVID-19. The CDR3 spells CSVHGEANIQYF. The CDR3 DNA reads TGCAGCGTTCATGGGGAGGCAAACATTCAGTACTTC.